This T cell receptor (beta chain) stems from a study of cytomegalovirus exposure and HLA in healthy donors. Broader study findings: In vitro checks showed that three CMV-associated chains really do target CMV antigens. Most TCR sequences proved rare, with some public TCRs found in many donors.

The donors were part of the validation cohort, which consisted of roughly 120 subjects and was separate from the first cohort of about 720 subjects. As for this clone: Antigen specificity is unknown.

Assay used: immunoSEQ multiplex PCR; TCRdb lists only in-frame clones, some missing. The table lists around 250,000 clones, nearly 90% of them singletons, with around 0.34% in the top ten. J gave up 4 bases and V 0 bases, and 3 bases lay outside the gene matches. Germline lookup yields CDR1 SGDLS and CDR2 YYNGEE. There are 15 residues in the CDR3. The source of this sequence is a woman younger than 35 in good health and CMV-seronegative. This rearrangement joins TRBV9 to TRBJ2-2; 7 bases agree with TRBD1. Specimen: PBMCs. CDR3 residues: CASSVGQGFTGELFF. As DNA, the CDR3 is TGTGCCAGCAGCGTAGGACAGGGATTCACCGGGGAGCTGTTTTTT.